The 3 T cell receptor beta chains in this list originate from one sample, sequenced in a study of glioma-infiltrating T cells after dendritic cell vaccination. The protocol was immunoSEQ multiplex PCR, while the TCRdb copy is restricted to in-frame clones and leaves out a portion. The sample yields roughly 50,000 clones, around 89% seen once. The time point was: after dendritic cell vaccination, including at tumor progression/relapse. This specimen was blood, taken after dendritic cell vaccination. The source is a human donor with glioblastoma.

The chain combines TRBV2 with TRBJ1-1, with D possibly TRBD1 on 6 matching bases. V gave up 9 bases and J gave up 0 bases, with 11 bases separating them. The CDR3 runs to 13 residues. Germline loops: CDR1 SNHLY, CDR2 FYNNEI. CDR3 DNA: TGTGCCAGAGAGGACAGCATGAACACTGAAGCTTTCTTT. This translates into CAREDSMNTEAFF.

This rearrangement joins TRBV27 to TRBJ1-2; 7 nucleotides line up with TRBD1. The CDR3 runs to 15 residues. Germline trimming cut 6 bases from V and 4 bases from J; bases unmatched to any gene: 11. The V gene's germline CDR1 is MNHEY and CDR2 SMNVEV (reference sequence). CDR3 protein: CASSAGTVNSYGYTF. CDR3 bases: TGTGCCAGCAGCGCCGGGACAGTCAACTCCTATGGCTACACCTTC.

V and J are TRBV5-4 and TRBJ2-2; 7 nucleotides align to TRBD2. V was pared by 1 base and J by 5 bases, with 2 bases of the junction left unmatched. The CDR3 is 14 amino acids. Germline V lookup: CDR1 SGHNT, CDR2 YYREEE (reference sequence). The CDR3 DNA sequence: TGTGCCAGCAGCTTGATCGGGAGGACCGGGGAGCTGTTTTTT. Translating it yields CASSLIGRTGELFF.